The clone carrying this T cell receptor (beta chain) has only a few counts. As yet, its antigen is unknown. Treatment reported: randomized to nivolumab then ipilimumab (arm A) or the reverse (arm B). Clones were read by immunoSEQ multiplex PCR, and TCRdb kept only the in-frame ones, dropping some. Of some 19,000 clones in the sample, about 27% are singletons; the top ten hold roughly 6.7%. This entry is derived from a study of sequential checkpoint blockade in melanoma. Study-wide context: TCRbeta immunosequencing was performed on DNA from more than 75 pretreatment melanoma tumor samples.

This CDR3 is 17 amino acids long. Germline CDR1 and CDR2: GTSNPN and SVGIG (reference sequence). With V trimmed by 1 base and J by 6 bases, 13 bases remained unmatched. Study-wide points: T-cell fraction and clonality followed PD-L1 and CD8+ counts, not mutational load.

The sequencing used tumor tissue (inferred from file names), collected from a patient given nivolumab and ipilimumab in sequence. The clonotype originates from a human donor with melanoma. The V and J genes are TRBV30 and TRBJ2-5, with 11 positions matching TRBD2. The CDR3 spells CAWSALTTSGGRKTQYF. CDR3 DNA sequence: TGTGCCTGGAGTGCCTTAACTACTAGCGGGGGTAGAAAGACCCAGTACTTC.